Listed below are T cell receptor beta chains from one sample, sequenced in a study of T cells in Graves' hyperthyroidism and ophthalmopathy. In TCRdb, the multiplex PCR reads were re-called with MiXCR into one record per CDR3 protein. The sample has around 440,000 distinct CDR3 sequences, 15% to 18% seen once. The sample taken for sequencing was blood. The receptors were sampled from a woman aged 18-30 years with Graves' hyperthyroidism. CDR3s include the opening cysteine and the closing phenylalanine or tryptophan. A D gene is named only where the DNA matches it firmly. The size of a clone is reported for some rows only, either as once, few or many, or as a class for expanded clones.

cdr3_length	j_call	clone_size	d_call	v_call	cdr3_nt	cdr3_aa
17	TRBJ2-7	many	TRBD2	TRBV20-1	TGCAGTGCCACGACTGCCACAGCTAGCGGGAGAAACTACGAGCAGTACTTC	CSATTATASGRNYEQYF
12	TRBJ1-4	-	TRBD1	TRBV20-1	TGCAGTGCTAGGGCCCAGGGGGCTGAACTGTTTTTT	CSARAQGAELFF
15	TRBJ1-1	-	-	TRBV27	TGTGCCAGCAGTTTATCGTACAGATTCAACACTGAAGCTTTCTTT	CASSLSYRFNTEAFF
17	TRBJ2-2	-	TRBD2	TRBV19	TGTGCCAGTAGTATTGGGATCCGGGGGGGCCCTTCCGGGGAGCTGTTTTTT	CASSIGIRGGPSGELFF
13	TRBJ1-5	many	TRBD1	TRBV6-2/TRBV6-3	TGTGCCAGCTCCGGGACAGAAAATCAGCCCCAGCATTTT	CASSGTENQPQHF
15	TRBJ2-5	few	-	TRBV15	TGTGCCACCAGCAGAGATTCTTACACCCAAGAGACCCAGTACTTC	CATSRDSYTQETQYF
18	TRBJ2-3	-	TRBD2	TRBV2	TGTGCCAGCACTACAGGTGGGACTAGCGGGGGGGGCACAGATACGCAGTATTTT	CASTTGGTSGGGTDTQYF
15	TRBJ2-3	-	TRBD2	TRBV20-1	TGCAGTGCTAGATGGCTAGCGGGAGATAGAGATACGCAGTATTTT	CSARWLAGDRDTQYF
15	TRBJ1-2	many	-	TRBV11-2	TGTGCCAGCAGCACACCCTACCGTGAAGTCCCCGGCTACACCTTC	CASSTPYREVPGYTF
15	TRBJ1-6	-	TRBD1	TRBV10-3	TGTGCCATCAGGGACCCGGAGACAGGGAATTCACCCCTCCACTTT	CAIRDPETGNSPLHF
14	TRBJ1-2	many	TRBD1	TRBV28	TGTGCCAGCAGTGGGACAGTAAGGCTCTATGGCTACACCTTC	CASSGTVRLYGYTF
13	TRBJ1-5	-	-	TRBV6-1	TGTGCATCGGGAGGGAACTACAATCAGCCCCAGCATTTT	CASGGNYNQPQHF
16	TRBJ1-6	few	-	TRBV28	TGTGCCAGCAGTTCACCGAACAGGTTCAATAATTCACCCCTCCACTTT	CASSSPNRFNNSPLHF
13	TRBJ2-7	many	TRBD1	TRBV6-1	TGTGCCAGCCTGGGGACAGGAGTCTACGAGCAGTACTTC	CASLGTGVYEQYF
13	TRBJ1-2	-	TRBD1	TRBV3-1	TGTGCCAGCAGGCAGGGGGGCCGATATGGCTACACCTTC	CASRQGGRYGYTF
16	TRBJ2-7	many	TRBD1	TRBV28	TGTGCCAGCAGTCCAGGGCTTCGGACAGGGGGCTACGAGCAGTACTTC	CASSPGLRTGGYEQYF
16	TRBJ2-3	-	TRBD2	TRBV7-8	TGTGCCAGCAGCTTAGTCGGCGGGGGGGCTACAGATACGCAGTATTTT	CASSLVGGGATDTQYF
13	TRBJ2-1	-	TRBD1	TRBV11-3	TGTGCCAGCAGCGAGACAGGGGACGGTGAGCAGTTCTTC	CASSETGDGEQFF
15	TRBJ2-1	-	-	TRBV9	TGTGCCAGCAGCGTAGCACGGGGGATCAGCAATGAGCAGTTCTTC	CASSVARGISNEQFF
15	TRBJ2-7	many	TRBD1	TRBV7-2	TGTGCCAGCAGGGACCGGGACAGAGCATCCTACGAGCAGTACTTC	CASRDRDRASYEQYF
17	TRBJ2-3	-	TRBD1	TRBV18	TGTGCCAGCTCACCACCAAGGCGACAGGGGGTTACAGATACGCAGTATTTT	CASSPPRRQGVTDTQYF
13	TRBJ1-1	-	-	TRBV12-5	TGTGCTAGTGGTCTTTCAGTGAACACTGAAGCTTTCTTT	CASGLSVNTEAFF
15	TRBJ2-1	many	-	TRBV15	TGTGCCACCAGCAGAGAAACTAGCCAGGTGAATGAGCAGTTCTTC	CATSRETSQVNEQFF
16	TRBJ2-7	-	-	TRBV28	TGTGCCAGCAGCCTCCACCAAGGGGTGAGTGGGTACGAGCAGTACTTC	CASSLHQGVSGYEQYF
13	TRBJ1-6	many	-	TRBV27	TGTGCCAGCAGTTTAGCAGGGCGGTCACCCCTCCACTTT	CASSLAGRSPLHF